This T cell receptor (beta chain) is drawn from a study of blood T cells in healthy people across ages. Study-level results: No one knew whether donors had CMV, which possibly confounded expanded clonotype changes. Investigators viewed diversity estimates from one million T cells as underestimates, the study reported.

Next came a second PCR, run for roughly 6 to 11 cycles, which used a sample-barcoded 5' primer along with a J-beta primer mix. TCRdb used MiXCR to reprocess the 5' RACE reads, holding one entry per CDR3 protein. The top ten clones hold 7% to 9% of a sample with about 1,800,000 distinct CDR3 sequences, 28% of them seen once. Sample donors were healthy Caucasian individuals that came from Russia, aged roughly 6 to 100. Every donor gave ten milliliters of peripheral blood. This clonotype was detected once. Its antigen is not known. CDR1 is SGDLS, CDR2 YYNGEE, per germline. The CDR3 has 14 amino acids. The sequence derives from a woman aged 30 to 39 in good health. The sample was blood. The chain recombines TRBV9 with TRBJ2-1; D is ambiguous. The DNA end is more similar to TRBJ2-7, so the J call may be wrong. The CDR3 region is CASSVDRTYNEQYF. The DNA of the CDR3 is TGTGCCAGCAGCGTAGATAGGACCTACAATGAGCAGTACTTC.